One sample yielded the 2 T cell receptor beta chains listed below, sequenced in a study of T cell responses to AZD1222 COVID-19 vaccine. Sequencing was performed with immunoSEQ multiplex PCR; in TCRdb, only in-frame clones are kept and a portion is missing. This table holds roughly 54,000 clones, about 90% found once. This sample comprised peripheral blood, obtained 28 days after the second AZD1222 dose. These receptors were collected from an adult who received the AZD1222 COVID-19 vaccine.

The sample holds one count of this clone. J is TRBJ2-2 and V is TRBV7-7; 11 nucleotides agree with TRBD2. Per the germline V gene, CDR1 is SSHAT and CDR2 is FNYEAQ (reference sequence). Losses at the gene ends were 5 bases for V and 2 bases for J; bases not matched to a gene: 4. CDR3 length: 16 residues. The DNA for the CDR3 is TGTGCCAGCAGCCCTACTAGCGGGGGAAACACCGGGGAGCTGTTTTTT. Protein sequence: CASSPTSGGNTGELFF.

V and J are TRBV7-6 and TRBJ2-7; 8 nucleotides line up with TRBD2. The CDR3 consists of 15 residues. The germline CDR1 and CDR2 sequences are SGHVS and FNYEAQ. The trim removed 5 bases at V and 1 base at J, leaving 7 bases unmatched. For the CDR3, the DNA is TGTGCCAGCAGCAGCCCTAGCGGGCTTTCCTACGAGCAGTACTTC. It specifies CASSSPSGLSYEQYF.